These T cell receptor beta chains were read from a single sample in a study of OX40 agonist ivuxolimab in advanced cancers. Here immunoSEQ multiplex PCR was the method, and the copy in TCRdb shows in-frame clones only, minus some. The table lists tens of thousands of clones, about four fifths of them singletons. Specimen: CD4+ or CD8+ T cells sorted from blood, collected in a trial of the OX40 agonist ivuxolimab. The receptor source for this set is an adult with an advanced solid tumor such as melanoma, head and neck, liver or kidney cancer. Each CDR3 is given with its conserved first and last residue. The D gene is left open where the match is weak. For some rows the clone size is stated as once, few or many, or as a class when expanded; others skip it.

-	TRBV19	TRBD1	TRBJ1-4	TGTGCCAGTAGTACCTTACAGGGGGCGCAGGAGGAAAAACTGTTTTTT	CASSTLQGAQEEKLFF
once	TRBV11-2	-	TRBJ2-5	TGTGCCAGCAGCTTAGGGGTTACCGGGGTAGAGACCCAGTACTTC	CASSLGVTGVETQYF
-	TRBV5-4	TRBD1	TRBJ2-5	TGTGCCAGCAGCTTGAGGACAGGGGGGGGTCGGGAGACCCAGTACTTC	CASSLRTGGGRETQYF
-	TRBV6-1	TRBD1	TRBJ2-2	TGTGCCAGCAGTGAGATGACAGGGGGCGCTTCCGGGGAGCTGTTTTTT	CASSEMTGGASGELFF
-	TRBV9	TRBD1	TRBJ1-1	TGTGCCAGCTGCCGGGACAGTAGCACTGAAGCTTTCTTT	CASCRDSSTEAFF
-	TRBV7-2	-	TRBJ2-1	TGTGCCAGCAGCGGGTACGGGGACAATGAGCAGTTCTTC	CASSGYGDNEQFF
-	TRBV7-9	-	TRBJ2-3	TGTGCCAGCAGCTTACGAATGGGAGGGGGCGTGGATACGCAGTATTTT	CASSLRMGGGVDTQYF
-	TRBV4-1	TRBD1	TRBJ2-3	TGCGCCAGCAGCCAATGGGGGGGACAGGGACCGACAGATACGCAGTATTTT	CASSQWGGQGPTDTQYF
-	TRBV5-6	-	TRBJ2-3	TGTGCCAGCAGCTCCGTGGGGACGCAGTATTTT	CASSSVGTQYF
-	TRBV5-8	TRBD1	TRBJ2-7	TGTGCCAGCAGCCCGGACAGGGTTGGCGAGCAGTACTTC	CASSPDRVGEQYF
once	TRBV7-2	-	TRBJ1-2	TGTGCCAGCAGCTTAGGAGGGTTTGAGGGCTACACCTTC	CASSLGGFEGYTF
-	TRBV6-1	TRBD1	TRBJ2-5	TGTGCCAGCAGCCGGACAGGGTACCAAGAGACCCAGTACTTC	CASSRTGYQETQYF
-	TRBV6-5	TRBD1	TRBJ2-5	TGTGCCAGCAGGGCCGGGGACAGGGAAGAGACCCAGTACTTC	CASRAGDREETQYF
-	TRBV29-1	-	TRBJ1-5	TGCAGCGTTGAAGTACTGGGGGGGCCCCAGCATTTT	CSVEVLGGPQHF
few	TRBV27	-	TRBJ1-5	TGTGCCAGCAGTCCGACTTACAGGAATCAGCCCCAGCATTTT	CASSPTYRNQPQHF
-	TRBV11-1	-	TRBJ2-1	TGTGCCAGCACGGAGACAGAGAGACGCCCCAATGAGCAGTTCTTC	CASTETERRPNEQFF